The clone carrying this TCR beta chain was seen once. What it recognizes is unknown. This sample was included in a study of beta chain features in type 1 diabetes. Germline V gene data show CDR1 as SGHNT and CDR2 as YYREEE (reference sequence). V gave up 4 bases and J gave up 3 bases; unmatched junction bases: 4. This CDR3 region has 15 residues. Expressed TCRB transcripts were sequenced after all isolated RNA was converted to cDNA. Clones were read by immunoSEQ multiplex PCR, and TCRdb kept only the in-frame ones, dropping some. The sample lists 240,000 or so clones, just over 20% occurring once. Study-wide results and caveats: The study found moderately but significantly shorter TCRB CDR3s in all four CD4+ subsets of Type 1 diabetes patients. Short templates might get an advantage during PCR, and this would be equal in patients and controls.

This clonotype was sampled from a middle-aged woman with type 1 diabetes. The V and J genes are TRBV5-4 and TRBJ2-2, with 9 bases that match TRBD1. Sample: naive CD4+ T cells from blood. The CDR3: CASSARQGDTGELFF. CDR3 nucleotides: TGTGCCAGCAGCGCCCGACAGGGGGACACCGGGGAGCTGTTTTTT.